This T cell receptor (beta chain) was recovered during a study of cytomegalovirus exposure and HLA in healthy donors. The PCR used 60 Vbeta and 13 Jbeta primers. Clones were read by immunoSEQ multiplex PCR, and TCRdb kept only the in-frame ones, dropping some. The table lists 150,000 to 200,000 clones, about 80% of them singletons. Between the trimmed V and J ends, which lost 4 bases and 5 bases, there was a span of 12 bases. Looked up from germline, CDR1 is SGDLS and CDR2 is YYNGEE. This CDR3 comprises 13 residues. The specimen was PBMCs. The receptor comes from a woman between 45 and 65 years old in good health and CMV-seronegative. The rearrangement joins TRBV9 to TRBJ2-5; TRBD2 is a possible D gene (6 bases). The CDR3 DNA sequence: TGTGCCAGCAGCTCCGGGACTGGGGAGACCCAGTACTTC. As protein: CASSSGTGETQYF. Using reference TRBV9 and TRBJ2-5 for the parts outside the CDR3, the full variable domain is DSGVTQTPKHLITATGQRVTLRCSPRSGDLSVYWYQQSLDQGLQFLIQYYNGEERAKGNILERFSAQQFPDLHSELNLSSLELGDSALYFCASSSGTGETQYFGPGTRLLVL.